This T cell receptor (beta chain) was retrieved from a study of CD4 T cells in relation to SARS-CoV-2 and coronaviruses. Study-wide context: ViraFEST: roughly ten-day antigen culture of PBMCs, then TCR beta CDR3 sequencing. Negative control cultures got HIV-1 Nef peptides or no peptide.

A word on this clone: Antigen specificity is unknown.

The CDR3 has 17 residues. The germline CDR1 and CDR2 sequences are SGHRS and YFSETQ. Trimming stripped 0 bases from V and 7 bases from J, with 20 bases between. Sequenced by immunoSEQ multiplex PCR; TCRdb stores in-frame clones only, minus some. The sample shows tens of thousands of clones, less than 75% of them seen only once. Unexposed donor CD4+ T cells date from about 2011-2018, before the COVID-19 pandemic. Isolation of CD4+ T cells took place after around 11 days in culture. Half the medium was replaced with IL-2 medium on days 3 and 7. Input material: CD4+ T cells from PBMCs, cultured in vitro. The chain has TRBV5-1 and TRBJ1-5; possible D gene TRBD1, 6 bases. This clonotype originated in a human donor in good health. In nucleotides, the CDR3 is TGCGCCAGCAGCTTGGGTCCCCTTAAGGAGCAGGGGCAGCCCCAGCATTTT. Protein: CASSLGPLKEQGQPQHF.